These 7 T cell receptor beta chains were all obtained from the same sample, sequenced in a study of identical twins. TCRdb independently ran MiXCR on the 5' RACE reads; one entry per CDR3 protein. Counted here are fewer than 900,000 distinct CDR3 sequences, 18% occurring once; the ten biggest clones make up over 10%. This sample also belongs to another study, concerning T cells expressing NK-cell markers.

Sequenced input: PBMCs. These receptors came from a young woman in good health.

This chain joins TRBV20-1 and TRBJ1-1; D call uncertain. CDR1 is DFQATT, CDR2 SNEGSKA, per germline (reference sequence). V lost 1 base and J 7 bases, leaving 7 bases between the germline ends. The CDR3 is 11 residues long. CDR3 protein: CSARVRGEAFF. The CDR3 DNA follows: TGCAGTGCTAGAGTCCGGGGTGAAGCTTTCTTT.

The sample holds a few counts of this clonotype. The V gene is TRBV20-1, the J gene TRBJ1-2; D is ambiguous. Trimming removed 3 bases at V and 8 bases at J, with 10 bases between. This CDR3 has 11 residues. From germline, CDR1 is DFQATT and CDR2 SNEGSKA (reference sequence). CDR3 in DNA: TGCAGTGCTAGTCGGGGTAGCGGCTACACCTTC. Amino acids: CSASRGSGYTF.

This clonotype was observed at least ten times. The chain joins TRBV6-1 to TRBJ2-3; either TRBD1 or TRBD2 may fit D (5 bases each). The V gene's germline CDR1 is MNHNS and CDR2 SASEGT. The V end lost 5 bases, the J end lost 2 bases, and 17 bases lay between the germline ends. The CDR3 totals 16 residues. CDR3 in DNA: TGTGCCAGCAGTCCACAAGGGACCCTCTCCACAGATACGCAGTATTTT. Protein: CASSPQGTLSTDTQYF.

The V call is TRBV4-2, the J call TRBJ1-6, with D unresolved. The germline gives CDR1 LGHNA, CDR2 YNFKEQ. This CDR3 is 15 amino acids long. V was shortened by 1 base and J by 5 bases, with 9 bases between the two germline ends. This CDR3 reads CASSQGIRDNSPLHF. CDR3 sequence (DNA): TGTGCCAGCAGCCAAGGGATCAGAGATAATTCACCCCTCCACTTT.

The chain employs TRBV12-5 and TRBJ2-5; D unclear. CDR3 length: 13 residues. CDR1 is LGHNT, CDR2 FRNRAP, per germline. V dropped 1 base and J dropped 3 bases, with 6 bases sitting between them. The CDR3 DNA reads TGTGCTAGTGGTTTGGCCAGCAAAGAGACCCAGTACTTC. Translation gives CASGLASKETQYF.

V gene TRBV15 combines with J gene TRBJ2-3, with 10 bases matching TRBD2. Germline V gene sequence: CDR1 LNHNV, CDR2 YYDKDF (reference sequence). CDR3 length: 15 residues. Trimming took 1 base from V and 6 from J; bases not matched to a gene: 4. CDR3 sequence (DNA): TGTGCCACCAGCAGAGTTGGTAGCGGGGGGGATACGCAGTATTTT. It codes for CATSRVGSGGDTQYF. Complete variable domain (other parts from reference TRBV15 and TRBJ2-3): DAMVIQNPRYQVTQFGKPVTLSCSQTLNHNVMYWYQQKSSQAPKLLFHYYDKDFNNEADTPDNFQSRRPNTSFCFLDIRSPGLGDTAMYLCATSRVGSGGDTQYFGPGTRLTVL.

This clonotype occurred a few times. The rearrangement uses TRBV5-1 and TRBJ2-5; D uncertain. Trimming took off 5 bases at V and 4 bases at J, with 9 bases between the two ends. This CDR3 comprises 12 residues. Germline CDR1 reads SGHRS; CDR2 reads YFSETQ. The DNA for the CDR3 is TGCGCCAGCAGGATAGATCGAGAGACCCAGTACTTC. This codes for CASRIDRETQYF.